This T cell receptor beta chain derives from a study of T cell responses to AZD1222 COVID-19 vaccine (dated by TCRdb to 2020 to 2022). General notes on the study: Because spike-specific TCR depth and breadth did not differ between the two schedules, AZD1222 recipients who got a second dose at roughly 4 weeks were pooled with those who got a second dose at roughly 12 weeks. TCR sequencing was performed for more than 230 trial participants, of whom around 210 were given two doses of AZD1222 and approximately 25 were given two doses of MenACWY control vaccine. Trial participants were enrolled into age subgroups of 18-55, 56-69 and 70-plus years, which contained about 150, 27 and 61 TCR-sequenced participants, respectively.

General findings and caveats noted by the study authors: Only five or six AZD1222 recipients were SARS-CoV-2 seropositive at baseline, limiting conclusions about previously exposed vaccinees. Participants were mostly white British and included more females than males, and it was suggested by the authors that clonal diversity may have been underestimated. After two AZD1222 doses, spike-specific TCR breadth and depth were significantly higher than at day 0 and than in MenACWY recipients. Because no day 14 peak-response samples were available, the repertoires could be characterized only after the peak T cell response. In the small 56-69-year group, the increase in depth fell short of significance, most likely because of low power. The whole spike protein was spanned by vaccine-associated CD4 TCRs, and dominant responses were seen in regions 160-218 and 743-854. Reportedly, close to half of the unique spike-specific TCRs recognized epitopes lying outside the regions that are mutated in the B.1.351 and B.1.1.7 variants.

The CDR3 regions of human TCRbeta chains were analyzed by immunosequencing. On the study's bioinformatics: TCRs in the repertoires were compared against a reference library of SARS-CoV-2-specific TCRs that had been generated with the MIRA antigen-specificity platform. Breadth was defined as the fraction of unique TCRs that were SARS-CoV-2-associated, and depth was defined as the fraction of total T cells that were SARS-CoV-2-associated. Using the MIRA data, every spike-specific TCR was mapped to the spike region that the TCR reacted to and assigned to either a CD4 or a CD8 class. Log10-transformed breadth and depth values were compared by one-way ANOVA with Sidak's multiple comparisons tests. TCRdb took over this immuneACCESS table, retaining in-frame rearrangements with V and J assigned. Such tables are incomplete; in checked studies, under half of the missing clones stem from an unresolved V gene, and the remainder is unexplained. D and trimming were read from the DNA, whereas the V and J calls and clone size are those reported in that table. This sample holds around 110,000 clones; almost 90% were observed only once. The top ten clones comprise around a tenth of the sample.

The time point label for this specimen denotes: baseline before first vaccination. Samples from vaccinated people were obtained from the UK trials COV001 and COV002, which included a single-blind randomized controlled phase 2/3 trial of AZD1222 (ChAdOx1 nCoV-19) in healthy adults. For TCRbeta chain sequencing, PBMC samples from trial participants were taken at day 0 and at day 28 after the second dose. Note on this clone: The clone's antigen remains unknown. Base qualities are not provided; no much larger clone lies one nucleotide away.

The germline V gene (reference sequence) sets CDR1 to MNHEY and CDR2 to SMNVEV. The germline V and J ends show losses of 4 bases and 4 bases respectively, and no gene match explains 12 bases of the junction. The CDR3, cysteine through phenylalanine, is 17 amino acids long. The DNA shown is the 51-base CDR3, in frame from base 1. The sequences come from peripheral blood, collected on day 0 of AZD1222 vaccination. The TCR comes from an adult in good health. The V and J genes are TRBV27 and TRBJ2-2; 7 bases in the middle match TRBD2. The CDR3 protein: CASSSSVGLLRTGELFF. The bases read TGTGCCAGCAGTTCGAGTGTGGGACTACTACGCACCGGGGAGCTGTTTTTT.